A single sample gave rise to the 28 T cell receptor beta chains below, sequenced in a study of CD8 T cells in ankylosing spondylitis. TCRdb recomputed calls from the 5' RACE reads with MiXCR, one row per CDR3 protein. Of some 16,000 distinct CDR3 sequences listed, 7% to 10% were seen once; the top ten hold 30% to 45%. The sequencing input was blood. The receptors derive from a male donor with ankylosing spondylitis or in good health (not recorded which).

This clonotype was observed many times. The CDR3 DNA reads as TGTGCCAGCAGCTCCCACTCCGGGGGGTTTTTGTTTTTT. It codes for CASSSHSGGFLFF. This sequence joins TRBV7-2 and TRBJ2-2, with TRBD2 matching over 7 bases. The germline V gene encodes CDR1 SGHTA and CDR2 FQGNSA. V lost 4 bases and J lost 15; bases outside the gene matches: 11. This CDR3 has 13 residues. The variable domain in full, with the rest retrieved from reference TRBV7-2 and TRBJ2-2, is GAGVSQSPSNKVTEKGKDVELRCDPISGHTALYWYRQSLGQGLEFLIYFQGNSAPDKSGLPSDRFSAERTGGSVSTLTIQRTQQEDSAVYLCASSSHSGGFLFFGEGSRLTVL.

In this sample, this clonotype turned up many times. Written as DNA, the CDR3 is TGTGCCAGCAGCTTAGCTAGCAATCAGCCCCAGCATTTT. Residues: CASSLASNQPQHF. The chain combines TRBV13 with TRBJ1-5; no definite D call. V was trimmed by 1 base and J by 0 bases, leaving 1 base between them. The CDR3 has 13 amino acids. The germline V gene has CDR1 PRHDT and CDR2 FYEKMQ (reference sequence).

This clonotype was seen a few times. The J gene is TRBJ1-4, the V gene TRBV5-1, with TRBD1 matching 7 bases. V gave up 4 bases and J gave up 8 bases; unmatched junction bases: 5. Germline assignment: CDR1 SGHRS and CDR2 YFSETQ. This CDR3 comprises 13 residues. The CDR3 DNA reads TGCGCCAGCAGCGACAGGGTGGTGGAAAAACTGTTTTTT. Translated: CASSDRVVEKLFF.

In its sample, this clonotype ranks as medium-sized. The gene calls are TRBV9 and TRBJ2-1; 9 nucleotides line up with TRBD1. The CDR3 extends over 14 amino acids. Per the germline V gene, CDR1 is SGDLS and CDR2 is YYNGEE. V shed 5 bases, J shed 8 bases, and the junction held 8 bases outside the gene matches. The DNA of the CDR3 is TGTGCCAGCAGGGGGGACAGGGAGGTCGATGAGCAGTTCTTC. Translated, it gives CASRGDREVDEQFF.

This clonotype was seen at least ten times. V usage is TRBV20-1 and J usage is TRBJ2-1, with 7 bases aligning to TRBD2. Germline loops: CDR1 DFQATT, CDR2 SNEGSKA (reference sequence). The ends lost 5 bases at V and 4 bases at J; junction bases unmatched: 8. The CDR3 is 14 amino acids. The CDR3 protein is CSAPGEGGYNEQFF. The CDR3 DNA is TGCAGTGCTCCCGGGGAGGGAGGATACAATGAGCAGTTCTTC.

This clonotype occurred many times. V is TRBV20-1 and J is TRBJ2-2; 9 bases fit TRBD1. The CDR3 spans 14 residues. In germline, CDR1 is DFQATT, CDR2 SNEGSKA (reference sequence). V dropped 5 bases and J dropped 1; count of bases not matched to a gene: 2. This CDR3 is CSARQGGNTGELFF. The CDR3 nucleotides read TGCAGTGCTCGACAGGGGGGGAACACCGGGGAGCTGTTTTTT.

This clonotype has only a few counts. The chain employs TRBV20-1 and TRBJ1-3; D gene ambiguous. Deletions cut 0 bases from V and 2 bases from J, with 11 bases between. The germline gives CDR1 DFQATT, CDR2 SNEGSKA (reference sequence). The CDR3 is 15 residues long. The DNA for the CDR3 is TGCAGTGCTAGAGATCCATCCGGGCCTGGAAACACCATATATTTT. Its protein is CSARDPSGPGNTIYF.

The CDR3 sequence is CASSLLGQGQDTQYF. CDR3 DNA sequence: TGTGCCAGCAGCTTACTGGGACAGGGACAAGATACGCAGTATTTT. V is TRBV7-2 and J is TRBJ2-3, with 9 bases identical to TRBD1. The CDR3 is made up of 15 amino acids. In germline, CDR1 is SGHTA, CDR2 FQGNSA. V trimming: 2 bases; J trimming: 5 bases; junction bases outside the gene matches: 5. Combining the CDR3 with reference TRBV7-2 and TRBJ2-3 gives the whole variable domain GAGVSQSPSNKVTEKGKDVELRCDPISGHTALYWYRQSLGQGLEFLIYFQGNSAPDKSGLPSDRFSAERTGGSVSTLTIQRTQQEDSAVYLCASSLLGQGQDTQYFGPGTRLTVL.

This clonotype has a count of ten or more. The V gene is TRBV4-3, the J gene TRBJ2-1, with D unclear. In germline, CDR1 is LGHNA, CDR2 YSLEER. This CDR3 spans 16 amino acids. V shed 0 bases and J shed 0 bases, with 9 bases lying between them. In nucleotides, the CDR3 is TGCGCCAGCAGCCAAGAAGCGATGAGCTCCTACAATGAGCAGTTCTTC. Protein product: CASSQEAMSSYNEQFF.

This clonotype was recorded many times. The J gene is TRBJ2-3, the V gene TRBV4-2; D is ambiguous. The CDR3 runs 14 residues. Germline values: CDR1 LGHNA, CDR2 YNFKEQ. Deletions cut 0 bases from V and 4 bases from J, with 8 bases between. The CDR3 sequence is CASSQEPGPDTQYF. The CDR3 region has the DNA TGTGCCAGCAGCCAAGAACCCGGGCCAGATACGCAGTATTTT.

This chain connects TRBV12-3 or TRBV12-4 to TRBJ1-6; unclear D gene. The ends were cut back, 8 bases at V and 10 bases at J, with 18 bases in the middle. This CDR3 region has 14 residues. DNA for the CDR3: TGTGCCAGCCGCCGAGCGGAAAATAGGTCACCCCTCCACTTT. Translating gives CASRRAENRSPLHF.

The chain employs TRBV28 and TRBJ1-1, with D maybe TRBD1 (6 bases). The CDR3 runs to 13 residues. Trimming left V 7 bases short and J 8 bases short, with 17 bases between. CDR1 MDHEN and CDR2 SYDVKM come from the germline V gene. CDR3: CASINDRRDEAFF. The DNA of the CDR3 is TGTGCCAGCATTAACGACAGGCGCGACGAAGCTTTCTTT.

This clonotype has ten or more counts. J is TRBJ1-5 and V is TRBV20-1; no definite D call. CDR1 DFQATT and CDR2 SNEGSKA come from the germline V gene (reference sequence). The CDR3 extends over 15 amino acids. Between the trimmed V and J ends, which lost 1 base and 2 bases, there was a span of 12 bases. The DNA for the CDR3 is TGCAGTGCTAGAGTTTCCCTCGGGGGCAATCAGCCCCAGCATTTT. This sequence encodes CSARVSLGGNQPQHF.

This clonotype has a count of ten or more. The J gene is TRBJ2-7, the V gene TRBV20-1; D is possibly TRBD2 (6 bases). The CDR3 runs to 15 residues. The germline V gene encodes CDR1 DFQATT and CDR2 SNEGSKA (reference sequence). With 3 bases removed from V and 2 bases from J, the gap between germline ends came to 17 bases. Here the CDR3 reads CSARRGDLSAYEQYF. CDR3 nucleotide sequence: TGCAGTGCTAGGCGCGGGGACTTGTCCGCCTACGAGCAGTACTTC.

This clonotype appeared many times. J is TRBJ1-1 and V is TRBV20-1; D possibly corresponds to TRBD1 (6 bases). In germline, CDR1 is DFQATT, CDR2 SNEGSKA (reference sequence). This CDR3 comprises 14 residues. V lost 6 bases and J lost 11, with 25 bases in between. The CDR3 sequence: CSAPVAGQPFSAFF. The CDR3 nucleotides read TGCAGTGCCCCAGTAGCCGGACAGCCGTTTTCCGCTTTCTTT.

This clonotype occurred a few times. J is TRBJ2-1 and V is TRBV6-2 or TRBV6-3, with D perhaps assigned TRBD1 or TRBD2 (6 bases each). The CDR3 length is 14 residues. Trimming cost V 8 bases and J 0 bases, with 11 bases left between them. The V gene's germline CDR1 is MNHEY and CDR2 SVGEGT. Written as DNA, the CDR3 is TGTGCCAGCGGTGGGGGGCCCTCCTACAATGAGCAGTTCTTC. The encoded protein is CASGGGPSYNEQFF.

In its sample, this clonotype was seen many times. The chain recombines TRBV7-9 with TRBJ2-3; 8 bases fit TRBD1. V lost 0 bases and J lost 5; bases outside the gene matches: 4. The length of the CDR3 is 15 residues. The V gene's germline CDR1 is SEHNR and CDR2 FQNEAQ (reference sequence). CDR3 region: CASSLAQGAEDTQYF. The CDR3 DNA reads TGTGCCAGCAGCTTAGCCCAGGGGGCGGAAGATACGCAGTATTTT.

The sample holds many counts of this clonotype. The genes are TRBV7-2 and TRBJ2-7; D may match TRBD1 or TRBD2 (5 bases each). The V end lost 5 bases, the J end lost 3 bases, and 14 bases lay between the germline ends. This CDR3 contains 14 residues. The germline gives CDR1 SGHTA, CDR2 FQGNSA. CDR3 amino acids: CASSLGVSGYEQYF. CDR3 coding DNA: TGTGCCAGCAGCCTGGGGGTATCAGGCTACGAGCAGTACTTC.

This clonotype has a count of ten or more. The chain combines TRBV14 with TRBJ1-1; no definite D call. V gave up 0 bases and J gave up 1 base, with 9 bases separating them. The germline V gene encodes CDR1 SGHDN and CDR2 FVKESK. This CDR3 contains 15 residues. The CDR3 DNA is TGTGCCAGCAGCCAAGATATGGCAGAGAACACTGAAGCTTTCTTT. It specifies CASSQDMAENTEAFF.

This clonotype was detected ten times or more. V usage is TRBV10-3 and J usage is TRBJ2-3; D remains ambiguous. The CDR3 has 16 amino acids. Trimming took 0 bases from V and 2 from J, leaving 12 bases between them. From germline, CDR1 is ENHRY and CDR2 SYGVKD. CDR3 nucleotide sequence: TGTGCCATCAGTGAGTCGGGCAGCGTCCACACAGATACGCAGTATTTT. Protein sequence: CAISESGSVHTDTQYF.

This clonotype showed up many times. J is TRBJ2-3 and V is TRBV20-1; D is uncertain. V was shortened by 7 bases and J by 7 bases, with 9 bases between the two germline ends. This CDR3 has 10 amino acids. CDR1 and CDR2 (germline): DFQATT, SNEGSKA (reference sequence). As DNA, the CDR3 is TGCAGTGTGGCCCCCAATACGCAGTATTTT. This codes for CSVAPNTQYF.

This clonotype showed up many times. V usage is TRBV12-3 or TRBV12-4 and J usage is TRBJ1-6; D gene unclear. Trimming cost V 6 bases and J 10 bases, with 10 bases left between them. The CDR3 extends over 12 amino acids. The CDR3 region has the DNA TGTGCCAGCAGGAGAATAGGATCACCCCTCCACTTT. It encodes CASRRIGSPLHF.

This clonotype has more than one count but fewer than ten. The chain carries TRBV5-4 and TRBJ2-3; D unclear. Per the germline V gene, CDR1 is SGHNT and CDR2 is YYREEE (reference sequence). The CDR3 covers 14 residues. V dropped 2 bases and J dropped 6 bases, with 13 bases sitting between them. CDR3 coding DNA: TGTGCCAGCAGCTTTCCAGTTCGTGACGATACGCAGTATTTT. Protein: CASSFPVRDDTQYF.

The chain joins TRBV5-1 to TRBJ2-5; 11 bases agree with TRBD2. CDR3 size: 16 residues. J gave up 2 bases and V 0 bases, and 3 bases lay outside the gene matches. Germline lookup yields CDR1 SGHRS and CDR2 YFSETQ. The CDR3, as DNA: TGCGCCAGCAGCTTGGAGGCTAGCGGGGGGCAAGAGACCCAGTACTTC. Translation: CASSLEASGGQETQYF.

The chain joins TRBV3-2 to TRBJ1-1; the table's TRBD1 call for D was not verified on the DNA. TRBV3-2 is labeled a pseudogene. CDR3 length equals 18 residues. The CDR3 is CASSQADRVESLNTEAFF. The CDR3 DNA reads as TGTGCCAGCAGCCAAGCAGACAGGGTCGAATCCTTGAACACTGAAGCTTTCTTT.

This clonotype was counted a few times. The V call is TRBV5-1, the J call TRBJ2-5; 8 positions match TRBD1. The length of the CDR3 is 15 residues. Germline trimming cut 3 bases from V and 1 base from J; bases unmatched to any gene: 5. Germline CDR1 reads SGHRS; CDR2 reads YFSETQ. The CDR3 sequence is CASSSRGRFQETQYF. The CDR3 nucleotides are TGCGCCAGCAGCTCCAGGGGGCGCTTCCAAGAGACCCAGTACTTC.

J is TRBJ2-1 and V is TRBV4-3; maybe TRBD1 (6 bases). The germline gives CDR1 LGHNA, CDR2 YSLEER. V lost 5 bases, J lost 8 bases, and 13 bases lay in between. CDR3 length: 13 amino acids. CDR3 protein: CASSDHRDHEQFF. CDR3 DNA sequence: TGCGCCAGCAGCGATCACAGGGACCATGAGCAGTTCTTC.

There are many counts of this clonotype. The rearrangement links TRBV28 to TRBJ2-1; D remains ambiguous. Germline-derived CDR1 and CDR2 are MDHEN and SYDVKM. The CDR3 contains 14 residues. V lost 6 bases to trimming and J lost 3 bases, with 12 bases between them. CDR3 region: CASSDPSYYNEQFF. CDR3 coding DNA: TGTGCCAGCAGCGATCCTAGTTACTACAATGAGCAGTTCTTC.